This T cell receptor (beta chain) was captured in a study of T-cell reconstitution after alpha-beta-depleted transplantation in children. V shed 6 bases, J shed 7 bases, and the junction held 9 bases outside the gene matches. The CDR3 is 14 residues long. Germline loops: CDR1 LNHDA, CDR2 SQIVND (reference sequence). Regarding this clonotype: Since a much larger clone is just one base distant, this may be a read error. The CDR3 carries no conserved terminal phenylalanine or tryptophan, so it likely arises from a read error.

Unique molecular identifiers were incorporated when the TCRbeta library was constructed. Using its own MiXCR run on the PCR reads, TCRdb lists one record per CDR3 protein. The sample records almost 400,000 distinct CDR3 sequences, approximately 20% being singletons. This chain joins TRBV19 and TRBJ1-5; TRBD1 matches at 7 bases. This sequence was found in a human donor who donated a stem cell graft to a child with acute myeloid leukemia. The material sequenced was PBMCs from the stem cell graft donor, taken from the stem cell graft. The CDR3 loop is CASSSDRESQPQHC. DNA for the CDR3: TGTGCCAGTAGCTCCGACAGGGAAAGCCAGCCCCAGCATTGT.